Below, 15 T cell receptor beta chains from the same sample are listed, as sequenced in a study of T cell repertoires in cytomegalovirus infection (dated by TCRdb to between 2018 and 2021). No cognate antigen is known for these TCRs. What this sample's treatment or condition label stands for: in vitro stimulation with specific CMV peptide epitopes to enrich CMV-specific T cells. Sequencing instrument: Illumina HiSeq 1500. TCRdb passed the public sequencing reads through fastp at Q25 and MiXCR, retaining productive beta sequences. CDR3 protein sequences are deduplicated, and each keeps its most common genes and DNA. The sample table records approximately 910,000 distinct CDR3 sequences; approximately 31% of these occur just once. The ten biggest clones cover roughly 13% of the sample. The specimen was cultured CD8+ T cells from PBMCs, collected from culture after CMV antigen stimulation. The receptors here all came from a human donor in good health (CMV status not recorded). Some clones in this sample may be carry-over from other donors' samples.

This clonotype has only a few counts. Here the CDR3 DNA reads TGTGCCAGCAGCGTGGGGGGGGGGACAACTTATGGCTACACCTTC. As protein: CASSVGGGTTYGYTF. This chain uses TRBV7-9 with TRBJ1-2, with D tentatively TRBD1 (6 bases). Trimming removed 5 bases at V and 5 bases at J, with 18 bases between. Germline lookup yields CDR1 SEHNR and CDR2 FQNEAQ (reference sequence). The CDR3 covers 15 residues.

The V and J genes are TRBV4-1 and TRBJ1-5; no firm D call. The CDR3 runs to 14 residues. The V and J ends lost 1 base and 3 bases respectively, with 7 bases between them. Germline V gene sequence: CDR1 MGHRA, CDR2 YSYEKL. The CDR3 reads CASSQGPVNQPQHF. The DNA of the CDR3 is TGCGCCAGCAGCCAAGGACCGGTCAATCAGCCCCAGCATTTT.

The V call is TRBV19, the J call TRBJ1-1; TRBD1 might be the D (6 bases). Germline loops: CDR1 LNHDA, CDR2 SQIVND (reference sequence). The CDR3 extends over 14 amino acids. Trimming shortened V by 1 base and J by 2 bases, and 8 bases separated the two germline ends. CDR3 sequence: CASSIAGANTEAFF. For the CDR3, the DNA is TGTGCCAGTAGTATAGCGGGGGCCAACACTGAAGCTTTCTTT. Full variable domain (missing parts from reference TRBV19 and TRBJ1-1): DGGITQSPKYLFRKEGQNVTLSCEQNLNHDAMYWYRQDPGQGLRLIYYSQIVNDFQKGDIAEGYSVSREKKESFPLTVTSAQKNPTAFYLCASSIAGANTEAFFGQGTRLTVV.

The rearrangement links TRBV6-5 to TRBJ2-7; possible D gene TRBD1, 6 bases. In germline, CDR1 is MNHEY, CDR2 SVGAGI. The V end lost 0 bases, the J end lost 4 bases, and 13 bases lay between the germline ends. The CDR3 consists of 15 residues. The CDR3 protein is CASSYSQGRRYEQYF. The CDR3 coding sequence is TGTGCCAGCAGTTACTCACAGGGTAGGAGGTACGAGCAGTACTTC.

This clonotype was counted between two and nine times. V gene TRBV29-1 combines with J gene TRBJ1-2, with a weak D call TRBD1 (6 bases). The CDR3 is 12 residues long. V was pared by 2 bases and J by 5 bases, with 9 bases between. The germline V gene has CDR1 SQVTM and CDR2 ANQGSEA. CDR3 in amino acids: CSVETGRYGYTF. The DNA of the CDR3 is TGCAGCGTTGAAACAGGGAGATATGGCTACACCTTC.

The rearrangement links TRBV29-1 to TRBJ2-7; 9 nucleotides line up with TRBD1. V dropped 8 bases and J dropped 6; count of bases not matched to a gene: 5. The CDR3 has 11 residues. Germline-derived CDR1 and CDR2 are SQVTM and ANQGSEA. The CDR3 spells CSIYRGPEQYF. The CDR3 nucleotides read TGCAGCATATACAGGGGGCCCGAGCAGTACTTC.

The chain carries TRBV20-1 and TRBJ1-1; 12 bases match TRBD1. The ends lost 6 bases at V and 4 bases at J; junction bases unmatched: 6. This CDR3 is 14 amino acids long. Germline V gene lookup returns CDR1 DFQATT and CDR2 SNEGSKA (reference sequence). The CDR3 DNA is TGCAGTGCCCGGGACAGGGGGCTTGTCACTGAAGCTTTCTTT. This sequence encodes CSARDRGLVTEAFF.

This sequence joins TRBV10-3 and TRBJ1-1, with TRBD1 identical over 8 bases. In germline, CDR1 is ENHRY, CDR2 SYGVKD. CDR3 size: 13 residues. With 5 bases clipped from V and 8 bases from J, the junction kept 7 bases outside the gene matches. CDR3 bases: TGTGCCATCAGTCAATCGGACAGGGAGGAAGCTTTCTTT. It yields the protein CAISQSDREEAFF.

The rearrangement joins TRBV7-6 to TRBJ1-4; 7 nucleotides agree with TRBD1. The germline V gene has CDR1 SGHVS and CDR2 FNYEAQ. The CDR3 length is 17 residues. Losses at the gene ends were 5 bases for V and 9 bases for J; bases not matched to a gene: 18. In DNA form, the CDR3 reads TGTGCCAGCAGCCTCAACAGGGGAAAGGACTATCGGCAAAAACTGTTTTTT. This translates into CASSLNRGKDYRQKLFF.

This clonotype was counted a few times. J is TRBJ2-2 and V is TRBV7-9; 7 bases map to TRBD1. The CDR3 runs to 16 residues. Germline V lookup: CDR1 SEHNR, CDR2 FQNEAQ (reference sequence). Trimming cost V 4 bases and J 2 bases; bases outside gene matches: 7. The CDR3 DNA sequence: TGTGCCAGCAGCTCTAAGACAGGGCCCAACACCGGGGAGCTGTTTTTT. It specifies CASSSKTGPNTGELFF.

This clonotype has a count of ten or more. The V call is TRBV19, the J call TRBJ2-3; the D gene is possibly TRBD1 (6 bases). The germline V gene has CDR1 LNHDA and CDR2 SQIVND (reference sequence). With 3 bases removed from V and 0 bases from J, the gap between germline ends came to 10 bases. This CDR3 region has 15 residues. In DNA, the CDR3 is TGTGCCAGTAGTATGGACAGTGTTAGCACAGATACGCAGTATTTT. This encodes CASSMDSVSTDTQYF.

The chain joins TRBV6-2 or TRBV6-3 to TRBJ2-1; D not resolved. V shed 0 bases and J shed 8 bases, with 11 bases lying between them. The CDR3 is 14 residues long. Per the germline V gene, CDR1 is MNHEY and CDR2 is SVGEGT. The CDR3 sequence: CASSYSRLRDEQFF. The CDR3 DNA sequence: TGTGCCAGCAGTTACTCGAGGTTAAGGGATGAGCAGTTCTTC.

Only one count was recorded for this clonotype. The chain employs TRBV9 and TRBJ1-5; D is perhaps TRBD1 (6 bases). The CDR3 spans 14 residues. Trimming removed 0 bases from V and 6 bases from J, with 10 bases in between. The germline V gene encodes CDR1 SGDLS and CDR2 YYNGEE. As DNA, the CDR3 is TGTGCCAGCAGCGTAGGGTTAGGGGGTCAGCCCCAGCATTTT. Translating gives CASSVGLGGQPQHF.

The gene calls are TRBV6-6 and TRBJ2-1; D tentatively fits TRBD1 or TRBD2 (5 bases each). Trimming took 5 bases from V and 7 from J, leaving 18 bases between them. Germline V CDR1 and CDR2: MNHNY, SVGAGI (reference sequence). The CDR3 is 15 residues long. The CDR3 protein is CASSRDPNSVNEQFF. The CDR3, as DNA: TGTGCCAGCAGTCGGGACCCTAATTCGGTAAATGAGCAGTTCTTC.

The gene calls are TRBV27 and TRBJ1-1; the match to TRBD1 covers 11 bases. The CDR3 loop spans 16 amino acids. CDR1 MNHEY and CDR2 SMNVEV come from the germline V gene (reference sequence). V dropped 9 bases and J dropped 4; count of bases not matched to a gene: 13. The DNA of the CDR3 is TGTGCCAGTTACCCGGGACAGGGGGTCCGGGGCACTGAAGCTTTCTTT. Protein product: CASYPGQGVRGTEAFF.